The 21 T cell receptor beta chains below all came from one sample that was sequenced in a study of cytomegalovirus exposure and HLA in healthy donors. PCR involved 60 Vbeta and 13 Jbeta primers. Profiling relied on immunoSEQ multiplex PCR, and the TCRdb table lists in-frame clones only, not all of them. Of over 150,000 clones listed, roughly four fifths are singletons. Sequenced sample: PBMCs. These receptor sequences come from a woman aged 25 to 39 in good health and CMV-seropositive.

With regard to this clone: This sample includes further DNA sequences coding for the same CDR3. V is TRBV19 and J is TRBJ2-1; D is possibly TRBD2 (5 bases). Germline CDR1 reads LNHDA; CDR2 reads SQIVND (reference sequence). The germline V and J ends were trimmed by 4 bases and 0 bases, with 7 bases remaining between them. The CDR3 loop spans 14 amino acids. The CDR3 region is CASSNGGSYNEQFF. DNA of the CDR3: TGTGCCAGTAGTAACGGAGGCTCCTACAATGAGCAGTTCTTC. Filled out from reference TRBV19 and TRBJ2-1, the complete variable domain reads DGGITQSPKYLFRKEGQNVTLSCEQNLNHDAMYWYRQDPGQGLRLIYYSQIVNDFQKGDIAEGYSVSREKKESFPLTVTSAQKNPTAFYLCASSNGGSYNEQFFGPGTRLTVL.

This clone was seen a handful of times. The V and J genes are TRBV6-6 and TRBJ1-3, with D maybe TRBD1 (5 bases). The CDR3 spans 15 residues. V gave up 0 bases and J gave up 5 bases, with 11 bases separating them. CDR1 and CDR2 from the germline V gene are MNHNY and SVGAGI (reference sequence). CDR3 region: CASSYSEPGRNTIYF. The CDR3 DNA reads TGTGCCAGCAGTTACTCGGAACCAGGGAGAAACACCATATATTTT.

The chain carries TRBV11-1 and TRBJ1-1, with D perhaps TRBD1 (6 bases). V lost 0 bases and J 6 bases, leaving 17 bases between the germline ends. Looked up from germline, CDR1 is SGHAT and CDR2 is FQDESV (reference sequence). The CDR3 runs 16 residues. CDR3 DNA sequence: TGTGCCAGCAGCTTAGCTAGAACAGGGAGGGTCGCTGAAGCTTTCTTT. Translated: CASSLARTGRVAEAFF.

The chain employs TRBV5-1 and TRBJ2-3, with a tentative D call TRBD2 (6 bases). Germline assignment: CDR1 SGHRS and CDR2 YFSETQ. CDR3 length: 15 residues. With 4 bases removed from V and 0 bases from J, the gap between germline ends came to 12 bases. This CDR3 reads CASSPGSLSTDTQYF. CDR3 in DNA: TGCGCCAGCAGCCCCGGGAGCCTTAGCACAGATACGCAGTATTTT. Full variable domain (remainder filled in from reference TRBV5-1 and TRBJ2-3): KAGVTQTPRYLIKTRGQQVTLSCSPISGHRSVSWYQQTPGQGLQFLFEYFSETQRNKGNFPGRFSGRQFSNSRSEMNVSTLELGDSALYLCASSPGSLSTDTQYFGPGTRLTVL.

V gene TRBV28 combines with J gene TRBJ1-5; a possible D gene is TRBD1 (5 bases). The CDR3 sequence is 16 residues long. V was shortened by 5 bases and J by 6 bases, with 20 bases between the two germline ends. The germline CDR1 and CDR2 sequences are MDHEN and SYDVKM. CDR3 region: CASSIGEGRIFQPQHF. CDR3 nucleotides: TGTGCCAGCAGTATAGGGGAGGGAAGAATTTTTCAGCCCCAGCATTTT.

The chain couples TRBV27 to TRBJ2-2; D is possibly TRBD1 (5 bases). Germline lookup yields CDR1 MNHEY and CDR2 SMNVEV (reference sequence). V was shortened by 7 bases and J by 6 bases, with 12 bases between the two germline ends. The CDR3 is made up of 13 amino acids. The chain's CDR3 is CASTIRGAGELFF. The CDR3 DNA is TGTGCCAGCACTATAAGGGGCGCCGGGGAGCTGTTTTTT.

V and J are TRBV6-5 and TRBJ2-7; tentatively, D is TRBD2 (6 bases). The CDR3 is made up of 13 amino acids. Germline V gene data show CDR1 as MNHEY and CDR2 as SVGAGI. Trimming left V 6 bases short and J 6 bases short, with 15 bases between. CDR3 bases: TGTGCCAGCAGGGAGCGGGTGGGGGGCGAGCAGTACTTC. Amino acids: CASRERVGGEQYF.

This clone has only a few counts. This chain links TRBV5-4 with TRBJ1-6; TRBD1 matches 10 bases. CDR3 size: 15 residues. Germline CDR1 reads SGHNT; CDR2 reads YYREEE (reference sequence). V lost 2 bases and J lost 7; bases outside the gene matches: 3. CDR3: CASSFKTGGNSPLHF. The DNA of the CDR3 is TGTGCCAGCAGCTTTAAGACAGGGGGCAATTCACCCCTCCACTTT.

This clone was seen once. This sequence joins TRBV28 and TRBJ2-7; 7 bases line up with TRBD2. V lost 8 bases to trimming and J lost 4 bases; unmatched junction nucleotides: 11. Germline loops: CDR1 MDHEN, CDR2 SYDVKM. CDR3 length equals 14 residues. The CDR3 region has the DNA TGTGCCAGCGAGCCGGGGCTAGCGGTTTACGAGCAGTACTTC. It codes for CASEPGLAVYEQYF. The entire variable domain, with the rest obtained from reference TRBV28 and TRBJ2-7, is as follows: DVKVTQSSRYLVKRTGEKVFLECVQDMDHENMFWYRQDPGLGLRLIYFSYDVKMKEKGDIPEGYSVSREKKERFSLILESASTNQTSMYLCASEPGLAVYEQYFGPGTRLTVT.

V and J are TRBV5-1 and TRBJ2-1; the D gene is possibly TRBD2 (5 bases). This CDR3 is built from 15 residues. V was clipped by 4 bases and J by 2 bases, with 13 bases between them. Germline V gives CDR1 SGHRS, CDR2 YFSETQ. Here the CDR3 DNA reads TGCGCCAGCAGCCCCGACGGGGTTACCTACAATGAGCAGTTCTTC. This sequence encodes CASSPDGVTYNEQFF. The variable domain in full, with the rest retrieved from reference TRBV5-1 and TRBJ2-1, is KAGVTQTPRYLIKTRGQQVTLSCSPISGHRSVSWYQQTPGQGLQFLFEYFSETQRNKGNFPGRFSGRQFSNSRSEMNVSTLELGDSALYLCASSPDGVTYNEQFFGPGTRLTVL.

The chain is built from TRBV5-4 and TRBJ2-2, with 10 bases identical to TRBD1. CDR3 size: 16 residues. V trimming: 7 bases; J trimming: 1 base; junction bases outside the gene matches: 7. Looked up from germline, CDR1 is SGHNT and CDR2 is YYREEE (reference sequence). This chain's CDR3 is CASRGTGEVNTGELFF. In nucleotides, the CDR3 is TGTGCCAGCCGGGGGACAGGGGAGGTGAACACCGGGGAGCTGTTTTTT.

This sequence joins TRBV25-1 and TRBJ2-5, with 9 positions matching TRBD2. J lost 4 bases, V lost 1 base, and 7 bases had no gene match. Germline CDR1 MGHDK, CDR2 SYGVNS. This CDR3 is 16 amino acids long. The CDR3 loop is CASSELVASGTETQYF. CDR3 in DNA: TGTGCCAGCAGTGAATTAGTAGCTAGCGGGACAGAGACCCAGTACTTC.

Of note for this clone: A junction end diverges from the germline sequence, so it may reflect a read error. This rearrangement joins TRBV7-9 to TRBJ1-1; D may be TRBD1 (5 bases). Germline V gene sequence: CDR1 SEHNR, CDR2 FQNEAQ (reference sequence). There are 11 residues in the CDR3. This CDR3 is CSSGGDTEAFF. The DNA of the CDR3 is TGTTCCAGCGGGGGGGACACTGAAGCTTTCTTT.

The chain combines TRBV4-1 with TRBJ1-6; 7 bases map to TRBD1. Per the germline V gene, CDR1 is MGHRA and CDR2 is YSYEKL. This CDR3 spans 18 amino acids. The ends lost 2 bases at V and 0 bases at J; junction bases unmatched: 7. CDR3 in amino acids: CASSQSYRGSSYNSPLHF. The DNA of the CDR3 is TGCGCCAGCAGCCAATCATACAGGGGAAGCTCCTATAATTCACCCCTCCACTTT.

The V gene is TRBV7-9, the J gene TRBJ2-7, with 8 positions matching TRBD1. The CDR3 runs 15 residues. Germline trimming cut 0 bases from V and 2 bases from J; bases unmatched to any gene: 3. From germline, CDR1 is SEHNR and CDR2 FQNEAQ (reference sequence). The CDR3 protein is CASSLAGQAAYEQYF. Written as DNA, the CDR3 is TGTGCCAGCAGCTTAGCGGGACAGGCCGCCTACGAGCAGTACTTC. Full variable domain (remainder filled in from reference TRBV7-9 and TRBJ2-7): DTGVSQNPRHKITKRGQNVTFRCDPISEHNRLYWYRQTLGQGPEFLTYFQNEAQLEKSRLLSDRFSAERPKGSFSTLEIQRTEQGDSAMYLCASSLAGQAAYEQYFGPGTRLTVT.

Here the CDR3 DNA reads TGTGCCAGTAGTATCGGACAGGGGGCTCTATACGAGCAGTACTTC. Residues: CASSIGQGALYEQYF. V and J are TRBV19 and TRBJ2-5, with 11 bases that match TRBD1. The DNA end is a closer match to TRBJ2-7, so the J assignment may be wrong. Germline V CDR1 and CDR2: LNHDA, SQIVND (reference sequence). This CDR3 is 15 amino acids long.

This clone was recorded a few times. The chain couples TRBV5-1 to TRBJ2-7, with 8 positions matching TRBD2. Germline CDR1 is SGHRS and CDR2 is YFSETQ. The J segment lost 3 bases and the V segment lost 0 bases, leaving 8 bases of the junction unmatched. The CDR3 is 16 residues long. CDR3 sequence: CASSLEVAGGGYEQYF. CDR3 in DNA: TGCGCCAGCAGCTTGGAGGTCGCGGGGGGCGGCTACGAGCAGTACTTC.

In this sample, this clone turned up a few times. This rearrangement joins TRBV25-1 to TRBJ1-2; D uncertain. With 8 bases removed from V and 4 bases from J, the gap between germline ends came to 14 bases. The CDR3 spans 13 residues. Germline V CDR1 and CDR2: MGHDK, SYGVNS. The CDR3 DNA follows: TGTGCCAGCCGCCGGGGAGAGGGCTATGGCTACACCTTC. Protein sequence: CASRRGEGYGYTF.

The chain uses TRBV5-1 and TRBJ2-2; 7 bases fit TRBD2. This CDR3 is 16 amino acids long. The germline CDR1 and CDR2 sequences are SGHRS and YFSETQ. The V gene end was trimmed by 4 bases and the J gene end by 4 bases; junction bases not matched to a gene: 10. This CDR3 is CASSPSASGFTGELFF. Here the CDR3 DNA reads TGCGCCAGCAGCCCCTCGGCTAGCGGATTCACCGGGGAGCTGTTTTTT.

CDR3 residues: CASLDMASAEQYF. The CDR3 DNA reads as TGTGCCAGTTTAGACATGGCATCGGCCGAGCAGTACTTC. The genes are TRBV19 and TRBJ2-7; D is ambiguous. CDR1 and CDR2 from the germline V gene are LNHDA and SQIVND (reference sequence). There are 13 residues in the CDR3. Trimming left V 8 bases short and J 6 bases short, with 17 bases between. The whole variable domain, remainder taken from reference TRBV19 and TRBJ2-7, is DGGITQSPKYLFRKEGQNVTLSCEQNLNHDAMYWYRQDPGQGLRLIYYSQIVNDFQKGDIAEGYSVSREKKESFPLTVTSAQKNPTAFYLCASLDMASAEQYFGPGTRLTVT.

J is TRBJ1-2 and V is TRBV5-1; 12 bases align to TRBD1. The CDR3 extends over 19 amino acids. CDR1 and CDR2 from the germline V gene are SGHRS and YFSETQ. V shed 2 bases, J shed 0 bases, and the junction held 11 bases outside the gene matches. The CDR3 protein is CASSFQGTGGDLANYGYTF. CDR3 coding DNA: TGCGCCAGCAGCTTTCAGGGGACAGGGGGCGATTTGGCTAACTATGGCTACACCTTC.